Listed here are 16 T cell receptor beta chains from one sample, sequenced in a study of resident and recirculating memory T cells in vitiligo. Some clones are missing from TCRdb's copy, which holds only in-frame ones; the method was immunoSEQ multiplex PCR. The data show roughly 80,000 clones, about 91% seen once. Material: blood. The receptors originated from a male donor with vitiligo.

V gene TRBV4-3 combines with J gene TRBJ2-7; 10 bases line up with TRBD2. Per the germline V gene, CDR1 is LGHNA and CDR2 is YSLEER. V trimming: 2 bases; J trimming: 4 bases; junction bases outside the gene matches: 5. This CDR3 contains 15 residues. The CDR3 DNA reads as TGCGCCAGCAGCCAATTACTAGCGGGGAGTTACGAGCAGTACTTC. It encodes CASSQLLAGSYEQYF.

There are a few counts of this clone. The J gene is TRBJ2-1, the V gene TRBV19; 9 bases are shared with TRBD2. V lost 7 bases to trimming and J lost 4 bases; unmatched junction nucleotides: 8. Germline values: CDR1 LNHDA, CDR2 SQIVND (reference sequence). The CDR3 is made up of 15 amino acids. CDR3 in DNA: TGTGCCAGTACCCCAGCTAGCGGGATGTACAATGAGCAGTTCTTC. Encoded protein: CASTPASGMYNEQFF.

This sequence joins TRBV7-3 and TRBJ2-7, with 9 bases that match TRBD2. The CDR3 sequence is 15 residues long. Germline lookup yields CDR1 SGHTA and CDR2 FQGTGA. Unmatched junction bases numbered 4, after V lost 2 bases and J lost 2 bases. The CDR3 sequence: CASSLAGGSPYEQYF. As DNA, the CDR3 is TGTGCCAGCAGCTTAGCGGGAGGGTCCCCCTACGAGCAGTACTTC.

The CDR3: CASSPLRAGGLDGYTF. In DNA, the CDR3 is TGTGCCAGCAGTCCCCTGAGGGCAGGGGGCTTGGATGGCTACACCTTC. The rearrangement links TRBV28 to TRBJ1-2; 8 bases map to TRBD1. CDR1 is MDHEN, CDR2 SYDVKM, per germline. V shed 5 bases and J 6 bases; nucleotides not matched to a gene: 14. The CDR3 runs 16 residues.

The chain uses TRBV10-3 and TRBJ2-5; 10 bases are shared with TRBD2. Germline V gives CDR1 ENHRY, CDR2 SYGVKD. V was pared by 4 bases and J by 2 bases, with 7 bases of the junction left unmatched. The length of the CDR3 is 16 residues. The CDR3 spells CAISGGTSATQETQYF. Here the CDR3 DNA reads TGTGCCATCAGTGGGGGGACTAGCGCCACTCAAGAGACCCAGTACTTC.

The CDR3 DNA sequence: TGTGCCAGCTCACCTGAGGCGGGAGGCCGAACCGAGCAGTACTTC. Its translation is CASSPEAGGRTEQYF. The chain combines TRBV18 with TRBJ2-7; the match to TRBD2 covers 8 bases. With V trimmed by 3 bases and J by 6 bases, 10 bases remained unmatched. The germline gives CDR1 KGHSH, CDR2 LQKENI. The CDR3 has 15 amino acids.

V usage is TRBV4-1 and J usage is TRBJ2-5; TRBD1 might be the D (5 bases). The CDR3 sequence is 14 residues long. Trimming removed 4 bases at V and 1 base at J, with 10 bases between. The germline V gene has CDR1 MGHRA and CDR2 YSYEKL. The CDR3 loop is CASSPGRGQETQYF. In DNA, the CDR3 is TGCGCCAGCAGCCCTGGAAGGGGCCAAGAGACCCAGTACTTC.

The rearrangement links TRBV29-1 to TRBJ2-7; TRBD2 aligns across 10 bases. CDR1 is SQVTM and CDR2 is ANQGSEA in the germline V gene. This CDR3 is 14 amino acids long. V lost 5 bases to trimming and J lost 1 base; unmatched junction nucleotides: 5. The CDR3 sequence: CSVQREGLSYEQYF. In DNA, the CDR3 is TGCAGCGTTCAGCGGGAGGGCCTGTCCTACGAGCAGTACTTC.

The chain employs TRBV21-1 and TRBJ1-1; TRBD1 is taken as the D call from the table, unchecked against the DNA. TRBV21-1 is shown as a pseudogene. The CDR3 length is 15 residues. Written as DNA, the CDR3 is TGTGCCAGCACCTTCTCCAGGGGGCCGAGGACTGAAGCTTTCTTT. It specifies CASTFSRGPRTEAFF.

The V gene is TRBV21-1, the J gene TRBJ2-2; the D call TRBD1 from the table was never checked on the DNA. TRBV21-1 is flagged as a pseudogene. The CDR3 is 16 amino acids. The CDR3 protein is CASRTSPGQDGGELFF. In DNA form, the CDR3 reads TGTGCCAGCAGGACATCTCCGGGACAGGATGGCGGGGAGCTGTTTTTT.

V usage is TRBV9 and J usage is TRBJ1-1; the D gene is possibly TRBD1 (5 bases). Trimming removed 4 bases from V and 3 bases from J, with 10 bases in between. Germline CDR1 SGDLS, CDR2 YYNGEE. The CDR3 loop spans 13 amino acids. The CDR3 coding sequence is TGTGCCAGCAGCCCCTGGGGGGACACTGAAGCTTTCTTT. This codes for CASSPWGDTEAFF.

The DNA of the CDR3 is TGTGCCAGCAGTTTAGAGACCGATAAGGGGCTAGCCAAAAACATTCAGTACTTC. Protein: CASSLETDKGLAKNIQYF. The rearrangement links TRBV28 to TRBJ2-4, with D possibly being TRBD1 (5 bases). The CDR3 spans 18 residues. CDR1 and CDR2 (germline): MDHEN, SYDVKM. Deletions cut 2 bases from V and 0 bases from J, with 17 bases between.

This clone was observed once. V usage is TRBV11-3 and J usage is TRBJ2-1, with a tentative D call TRBD2 (6 bases). The germline V gene encodes CDR1 SGHNT and CDR2 YENEEA. Trimming cost V 4 bases and J 7 bases, with 11 bases left between them. CDR3 size: 13 residues. This CDR3 reads CASSSGTSNEQFF. The CDR3 coding sequence is TGTGCCAGCAGCTCCGGGACTTCAAATGAGCAGTTCTTC.

The chain recombines TRBV6-5 with TRBJ2-5; 7 bases align to TRBD2. V lost 2 bases, J lost 5 bases, and 11 bases stayed unmatched. Germline CDR1 MNHEY, CDR2 SVGAGI. The CDR3 contains 16 residues. The CDR3 DNA is TGTGCCAGCAGTTACACTCTAGCGGAGAGGCGGGAGACCCAGTACTTC. Residues: CASSYTLAERRETQYF.

The chain combines TRBV5-1 with TRBJ1-5; D gene ambiguous. CDR1 is SGHRS, CDR2 YFSETQ, per germline. The V gene lost 0 bases and the J gene lost 4 bases, with 8 bases spanning the gap. There are 14 residues in the CDR3. CDR3 DNA sequence: TGCGCCAGCAGCTTGGCTCCGGGGAATCAGCCCCAGCATTTT. Its protein product is CASSLAPGNQPQHF.

The gene calls are TRBV6-1 and TRBJ2-2; 8 nucleotides match TRBD1. Germline V gene data show CDR1 as MNHNS and CDR2 as SASEGT. The CDR3 loop spans 14 amino acids. The trim removed 6 bases at V and 4 bases at J, leaving 4 bases unmatched. The CDR3 spells CASRRTGSTGELFF. The CDR3 DNA sequence: TGTGCCAGCAGACGGACAGGGTCCACCGGGGAGCTGTTTTTT.